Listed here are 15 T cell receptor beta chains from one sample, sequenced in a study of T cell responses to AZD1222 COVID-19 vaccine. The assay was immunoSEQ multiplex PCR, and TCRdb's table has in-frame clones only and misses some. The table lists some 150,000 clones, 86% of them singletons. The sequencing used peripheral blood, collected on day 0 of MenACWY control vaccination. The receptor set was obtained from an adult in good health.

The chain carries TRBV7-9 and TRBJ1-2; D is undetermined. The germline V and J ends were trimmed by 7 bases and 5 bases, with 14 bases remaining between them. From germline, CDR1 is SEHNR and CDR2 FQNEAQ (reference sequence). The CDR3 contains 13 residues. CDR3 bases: TGTGCCAGCACTACGGGCCGACAATATGGCTACACCTTC. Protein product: CASTTGRQYGYTF.

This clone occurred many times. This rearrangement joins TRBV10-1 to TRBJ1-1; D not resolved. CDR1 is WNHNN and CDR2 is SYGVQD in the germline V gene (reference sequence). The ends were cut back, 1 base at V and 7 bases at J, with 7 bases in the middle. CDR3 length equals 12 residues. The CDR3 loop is CASSEFGVEAFF. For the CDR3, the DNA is TGCGCCAGCAGTGAGTTCGGGGTTGAAGCTTTCTTT.

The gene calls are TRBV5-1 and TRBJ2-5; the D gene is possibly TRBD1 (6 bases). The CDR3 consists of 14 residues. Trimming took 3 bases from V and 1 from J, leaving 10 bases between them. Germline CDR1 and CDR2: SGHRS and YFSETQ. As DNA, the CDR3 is TGCGCCAGCAGCTACGGGACATCCCAAGAGACCCAGTACTTC. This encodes CASSYGTSQETQYF.

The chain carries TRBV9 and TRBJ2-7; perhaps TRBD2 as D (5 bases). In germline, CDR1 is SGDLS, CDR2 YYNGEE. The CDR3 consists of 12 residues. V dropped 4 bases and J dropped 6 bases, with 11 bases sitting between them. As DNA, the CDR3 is TGTGCCAGCAGCCCACTAGTAGCCGAGCAGTACTTC. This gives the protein CASSPLVAEQYF.

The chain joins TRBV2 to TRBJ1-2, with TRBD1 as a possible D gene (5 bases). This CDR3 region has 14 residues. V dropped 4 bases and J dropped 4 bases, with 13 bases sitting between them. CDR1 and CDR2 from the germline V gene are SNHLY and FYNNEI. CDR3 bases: TGTGCCAGCAGTGGACAGCTGGGGGGCTATGGCTACACCTTC. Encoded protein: CASSGQLGGYGYTF.

Written as DNA, the CDR3 is TGTGCCAGCAGCTTCGGGGCCGATAGCACAGATACGCAGTATTTT. Its translation: CASSFGADSTDTQYF. This rearrangement joins TRBV7-9 to TRBJ2-3; D is tentatively TRBD1 or TRBD2 (5 bases each). Trimming took 3 bases from V and 0 from J, leaving 10 bases between them. Looked up from germline, CDR1 is SEHNR and CDR2 is FQNEAQ (reference sequence). The CDR3 runs to 15 residues.

CDR3 nucleotide sequence: TGTGCCAGCAGTTACTCGGGGGGGAGCTCCTACGAGCAGTACTTC. Translation gives CASSYSGGSSYEQYF. The chain carries TRBV6-5 and TRBJ2-7; 7 bases fit TRBD2. V gave up 0 bases and J gave up 0 bases; unmatched junction bases: 2. Germline CDR1 MNHEY, CDR2 SVGAGI. The CDR3 has 15 residues.

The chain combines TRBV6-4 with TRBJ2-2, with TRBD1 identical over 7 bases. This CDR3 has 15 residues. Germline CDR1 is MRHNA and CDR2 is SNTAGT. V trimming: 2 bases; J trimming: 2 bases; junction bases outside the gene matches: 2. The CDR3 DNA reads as TGTGCCAGCAGTGACGGGACAGAAAACACCGGGGAGCTGTTTTTT. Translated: CASSDGTENTGELFF.

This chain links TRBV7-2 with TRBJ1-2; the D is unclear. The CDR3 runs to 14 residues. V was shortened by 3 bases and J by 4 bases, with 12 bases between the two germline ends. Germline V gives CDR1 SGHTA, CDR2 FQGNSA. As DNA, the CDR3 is TGTGCCAGCAGCTTGGGCCTTAGCTCCTATGGCTACACCTTC. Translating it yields CASSLGLSSYGYTF.

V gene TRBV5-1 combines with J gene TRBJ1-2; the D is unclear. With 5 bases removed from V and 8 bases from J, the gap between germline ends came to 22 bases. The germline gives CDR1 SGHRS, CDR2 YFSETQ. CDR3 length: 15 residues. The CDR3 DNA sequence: TGCGCCAGCAGTCCTACCCTTGACGGGAGTGGGGGCTACACCTTC. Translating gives CASSPTLDGSGGYTF.

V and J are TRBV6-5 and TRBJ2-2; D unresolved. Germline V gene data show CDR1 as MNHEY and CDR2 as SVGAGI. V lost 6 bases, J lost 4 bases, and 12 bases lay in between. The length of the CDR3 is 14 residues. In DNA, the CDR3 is TGTGCCAGCAGCACGGGTTACAGCACCGGGGAGCTGTTTTTT. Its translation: CASSTGYSTGELFF.

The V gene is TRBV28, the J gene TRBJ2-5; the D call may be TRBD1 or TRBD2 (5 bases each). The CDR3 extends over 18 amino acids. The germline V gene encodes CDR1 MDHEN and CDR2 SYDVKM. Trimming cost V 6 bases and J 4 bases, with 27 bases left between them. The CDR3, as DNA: TGTGCCAGCAGCACGGGTTCTGGACTGGGACGCCGGAGAGAGACCCAGTACTTC. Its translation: CASSTGSGLGRRRETQYF.

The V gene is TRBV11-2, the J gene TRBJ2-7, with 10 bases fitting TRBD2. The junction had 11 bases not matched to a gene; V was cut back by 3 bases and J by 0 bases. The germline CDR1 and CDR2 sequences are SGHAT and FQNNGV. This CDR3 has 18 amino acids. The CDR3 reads CASSFALAGGASSYEQYF. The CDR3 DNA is TGTGCCAGCAGCTTCGCCTTAGCGGGAGGCGCTAGCTCCTACGAGCAGTACTTC.

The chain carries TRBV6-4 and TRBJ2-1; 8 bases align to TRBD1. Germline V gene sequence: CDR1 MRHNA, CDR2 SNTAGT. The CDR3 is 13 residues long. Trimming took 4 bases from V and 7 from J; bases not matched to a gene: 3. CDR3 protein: CASSAGGWNEQFF. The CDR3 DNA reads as TGTGCCAGCAGTGCAGGGGGCTGGAATGAGCAGTTCTTC.

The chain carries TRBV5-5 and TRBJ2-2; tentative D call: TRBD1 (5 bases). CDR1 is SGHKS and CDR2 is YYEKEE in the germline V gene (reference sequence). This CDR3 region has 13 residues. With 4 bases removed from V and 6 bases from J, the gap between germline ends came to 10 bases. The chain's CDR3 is CASSEEGAGELFF. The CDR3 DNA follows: TGTGCCAGCAGCGAGGAAGGGGCCGGGGAGCTGTTTTTT.